Listed here are 13 T cell receptor beta chains from one sample, sequenced in a study of cytomegalovirus exposure and HLA in healthy donors. PCR employed 60 Vbeta and 13 Jbeta primers. Profiling relied on immunoSEQ multiplex PCR, and the TCRdb table lists in-frame clones only, not all of them. The data contain tens of thousands of clones, 60% to 80% of them singletons. Sequencing was performed on PBMCs. All receptors derive from a woman aged 40 to 49 in good health and CMV-seropositive.

The table lists this clone with a count of one. The J gene is TRBJ1-5, the V gene TRBV5-1, with 10 bases that match TRBD1. Germline CDR1 and CDR2: SGHRS and YFSETQ. The CDR3 has 19 amino acids. V lost 1 base to trimming and J lost 0 bases; unmatched junction nucleotides: 10. The CDR3 reads CASSLPGQGRVYSNQPQHF. The CDR3 bases are TGCGCCAGCAGCTTGCCGGGACAGGGGAGGGTATATAGCAATCAGCCCCAGCATTTT.

This chain links TRBV6-1 with TRBJ1-1, with a weak D call TRBD1 (6 bases). The CDR3 loop spans 14 amino acids. Germline CDR1 reads MNHNS; CDR2 reads SASEGT. V lost 8 bases and J 1 base, leaving 14 bases between the germline ends. The CDR3 is CASRPGTTNTEAFF. The CDR3 DNA reads as TGTGCCAGCCGTCCCGGGACAACGAACACTGAAGCTTTCTTT.

Note on this clone: An end of the junction differs from the germline gene, which may be a read error. The V gene is TRBV18, the J gene TRBJ2-2; TRBD2 might be the D (5 bases). From germline, CDR1 is KGHSH and CDR2 LQKENI. The CDR3 contains 14 residues. CDR3 in DNA: TGTGCCAACTCACGTAGCCGGGGATCCGGGGAGCTGTTTTTT. Translated: CANSRSRGSGELFF.

The CDR3 coding sequence is TGTGCCAGTAGTCCCACCCACCAGACAGTTCCCCAGCATTTT. Amino acids: CASSPTHQTVPQHF. The rearrangement uses TRBV19 and TRBJ1-5; a weak D match, TRBD1 (5 bases). Germline assignment: CDR1 LNHDA and CDR2 SQIVND (reference sequence). CDR3 length: 14 amino acids. Trimming took 5 bases from V and 10 from J, leaving 18 bases between them.

This sequence joins TRBV5-4 and TRBJ1-3, with 9 positions matching TRBD1. The CDR3 is made up of 15 amino acids. Germline trimming cut 5 bases from V and 2 bases from J; bases unmatched to any gene: 5. Per germline, CDR1 SGHNT and CDR2 YYREEE (reference sequence). The CDR3 reads CASSSGTGTGNTIYF. CDR3 nucleotides: TGTGCCAGCAGTTCCGGGACAGGGACTGGAAACACCATATATTTT.

This chain joins TRBV6-5 and TRBJ2-4, with D possibly TRBD1 on 6 matching bases. This CDR3 has 14 amino acids. Germline values: CDR1 MNHEY, CDR2 SVGAGI. V was trimmed by 6 bases and J by 7 bases, leaving 16 bases between them. CDR3 protein: CASSPRTQGNIQYF. Written as DNA, the CDR3 is TGTGCCAGCAGCCCTAGGACTCAGGGGAACATTCAGTACTTC.

The rearrangement links TRBV28 to TRBJ2-4; D remains unclear. This CDR3 has 16 amino acids. V dropped 5 bases and J dropped 0 bases, with 14 bases sitting between them. Germline V gene sequence: CDR1 MDHEN, CDR2 SYDVKM. The CDR3 here is CASSPFLRLAKNIQYF. CDR3 sequence (DNA): TGTGCCAGCAGTCCGTTCCTGAGGCTAGCCAAAAACATTCAGTACTTC.

The CDR3 region has the DNA TGCAGCGTTCGGGACACCGGGGAGCTGTTTTTT. This sequence encodes CSVRDTGELFF. This chain connects TRBV29-1 to TRBJ2-2, with D unresolved. Trimming shortened V by 5 bases and J by 3 bases, and 4 bases separated the two germline ends. There are 11 residues in the CDR3. Germline V gene lookup returns CDR1 SQVTM and CDR2 ANQGSEA.

This clone appeared a few times. This sequence joins TRBV6-1 and TRBJ1-6; 10 nucleotides match TRBD1. The V and J ends lost 1 base and 12 bases, in that order; junction bases with no gene match: 6. The germline CDR1 and CDR2 sequences are MNHNS and SASEGT. This CDR3 contains 15 residues. The CDR3 region has the DNA TGTGCCAGCAGTGAAGACTGGACAGGGGGATTACCCCTCCACTTT. It translates to CASSEDWTGGLPLHF.

The chain joins TRBV7-8 to TRBJ2-1, with D maybe TRBD1 (6 bases). The V end was cut by 6 bases, the J end by 6 bases, with 21 bases between. The CDR3 length is 16 residues. Germline V gene data show CDR1 as SGHVS and CDR2 as FQNEAQ. CDR3 loop: CASSPKSQGLGNEQFF. CDR3 sequence (DNA): TGTGCCAGCAGTCCTAAGTCCCAGGGGTTAGGCAATGAGCAGTTCTTC.

This clone has only a few counts. The chain uses TRBV10-3 and TRBJ2-3; possibly TRBD1 for D (5 bases). Deletions cut 3 bases from V and 7 bases from J, with 17 bases between. Germline V gene lookup returns CDR1 ENHRY and CDR2 SYGVKD. The CDR3 runs to 15 residues. CDR3 nucleotide sequence: TGTGCCATCAGTGATCACAGGTCGAGCGACCATACGCAGTATTTT. Translation: CAISDHRSSDHTQYF.

In nucleotides, the CDR3 is TGTGCCAGCAGCTTCACAGGTCTTTACGGAGCTTTCTTT. Amino acids: CASSFTGLYGAFF. V and J are TRBV5-6 and TRBJ1-1; a possible D gene is TRBD1 (5 bases). Trimming removed 2 bases at V and 10 bases at J, with 15 bases between. The germline gives CDR1 SGHDT, CDR2 YYEEEE. The CDR3 runs 13 residues.

The rearrangement links TRBV11-2 to TRBJ2-1, with D possibly being TRBD1 (5 bases). This CDR3 has 15 residues. Germline-derived CDR1 and CDR2 are SGHAT and FQNNGV. V was trimmed by 3 bases and J by 7 bases, leaving 16 bases between them. CDR3 sequence reads: CASSFTGPRVNEQFF. For the CDR3, the DNA is TGTGCCAGCAGCTTCACAGGCCCCAGGGTGAATGAGCAGTTCTTC.